Listed below are T cell receptor beta chains from one sample, sequenced in a study of cytomegalovirus exposure and HLA in healthy donors. Assay used: immunoSEQ multiplex PCR; TCRdb lists only in-frame clones, some missing. The sample lists 150,000 to 200,000 clones, about four fifths seen once, with under 5% in the top ten. Sequences were obtained from PBMCs. These receptors were obtained from a girl between 5 and 17 years old in good health and CMV-seropositive. The CDR3 runs from the conserved cysteine through the conserved F or W. A D gene is named only where the DNA matches it firmly.

.	TRBV2	TRBJ2-7	13	CASSLRDWYEQYF
TRBD1	TRBV6-1	TRBJ1-1	14	CASSDRGRGTEAFF
.	TRBV4-2	TRBJ2-1	11	CASSIEREQFF
TRBD1	TRBV19	TRBJ2-1	15	CASMTQTGDYNEQFF
TRBD1	TRBV6-5	TRBJ1-1	15	CASSPGDRGGAEAFF
.	TRBV29-1	TRBJ1-2	13	CSATNRETRGYTF
.	TRBV5-5	TRBJ2-7	15	CASSLGLTISYEQYF
.	TRBV27	TRBJ1-2	15	CASSLSQGRNYGYTF
TRBD1	TRBV9	TRBJ2-4	18	CASSLRAVGTGPKNIQYF
.	TRBV7-9	TRBJ2-7	14	CASSLPQGKDEQYF
.	TRBV19	TRBJ2-1	16	CASSIQVTLLLVEQFF
TRBD2	TRBV7-9	TRBJ2-1	18	CASSSGRAGALTNNEQFF
TRBD1	TRBV6-5	TRBJ1-1	14	CASRRGTGYTEAFF
.	TRBV9	TRBJ2-1	15	CASSVEGRVYDEQFF
.	TRBV5-1	TRBJ2-3	19	CASSSPRGKLPSRGDTQYF
TRBD1	TRBV6-1	TRBJ1-2	15	CASSGRTGFGYGYTF
.	TRBV7-6	TRBJ1-3	18	CASSLSKVGLGPANTIYF